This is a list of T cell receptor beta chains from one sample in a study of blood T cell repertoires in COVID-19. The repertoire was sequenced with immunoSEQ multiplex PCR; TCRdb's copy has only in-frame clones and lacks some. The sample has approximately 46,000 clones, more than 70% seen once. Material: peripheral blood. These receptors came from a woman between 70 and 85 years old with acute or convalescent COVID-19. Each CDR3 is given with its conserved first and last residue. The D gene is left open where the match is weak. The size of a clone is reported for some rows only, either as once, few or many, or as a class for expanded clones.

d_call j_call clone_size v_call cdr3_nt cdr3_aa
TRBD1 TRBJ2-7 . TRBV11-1 TGTGCCAGCAGCTTAGGGCAGGGGGCTCGGGAGCAGTACTTC CASSLGQGAREQYF
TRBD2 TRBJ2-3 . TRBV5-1 TGCGCCAGCAGCCGGGCCCCTAGCGGGAACACAGATACGCAGTATTTT CASSRAPSGNTDTQYF
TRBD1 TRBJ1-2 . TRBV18 TGTGCCAGCTCAAACGGACAGGGGGCCTCTGGCTACACCTTC CASSNGQGASGYTF
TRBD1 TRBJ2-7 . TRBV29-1 TGCAGCGTCGGACAGGCAAGCGAGCAGTACTTC CSVGQASEQYF
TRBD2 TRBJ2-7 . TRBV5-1 TGCGCCAGCAGCGGCGGGGGACCCTCGGACGAGCAGTACTTC CASSGGGPSDEQYF
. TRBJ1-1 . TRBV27 TGTGCCAGCAGTGGACTGATAAACACTGAAGCTTTCTTT CASSGLINTEAFF
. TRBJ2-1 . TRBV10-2 TGCGCCAGCAGTGAGATTAAATTTGAGCAGTTCTTC CASSEIKFEQFF
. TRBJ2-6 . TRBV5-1 TGCGCCAGCAGCTTGGGTAGTCAGGGTGGGGCCAACGTCCTGACTTTC CASSLGSQGGANVLTF
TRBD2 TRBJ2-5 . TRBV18 TGTGCCAGCTCACCGGGACTAGCGGGAGCGGAGACCCAGTACTTC CASSPGLAGAETQYF
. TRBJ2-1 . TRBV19 TGTGCCAGTAGAGACAGATTTTCCTACAATGAGCAGTTCTTC CASRDRFSYNEQFF
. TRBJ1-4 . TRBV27 TGTGCCAGCAGTGCCCGGGGGGACCGGAATGAAAAACTGTTTTTT CASSARGDRNEKLFF
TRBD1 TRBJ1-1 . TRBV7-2 TGTGCCAGCAGCCCGGGCAGGGGGCGCCTAACTGAAGCTTTCTTT CASSPGRGRLTEAFF
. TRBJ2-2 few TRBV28 TGTGCCAGCAGTTTTGGGGGAGGCGAGACCGGGGAGCTGTTTTTT CASSFGGGETGELFF
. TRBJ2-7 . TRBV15 TGTGCCACCAGCGGACTGGGAGGATACGAGCAGTACTTC CATSGLGGYEQYF
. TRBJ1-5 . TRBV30 TGTGCCTGGAGTTCACCGACATCGACATGGCCCCAGCATTTT CAWSSPTSTWPQHF
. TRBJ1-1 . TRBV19 TGTGCCAGTCCCCCCCCTACGGGATTGAACACTGAAGCTTTCTTT CASPPPTGLNTEAFF
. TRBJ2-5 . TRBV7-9 TGTGCCAGCAGCTTATTTATAGGACTCCAAGAGACCCAGTACTTC CASSLFIGLQETQYF
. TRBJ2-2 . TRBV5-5 TGTGCCAGCAGCTTGTATAGCTCCGGTAGGATCGGGGAGCTGTTTTTT CASSLYSSGRIGELFF
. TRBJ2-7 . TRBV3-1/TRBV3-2 TGTGCCAGCTCTTCAGACTGGAGCTCCTACGAGCAGTACTTC CASSSDWSSYEQYF
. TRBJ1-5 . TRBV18 TGTGCCAGCTCGTCAACAGGGTCTACCGATCAGCCCCAGCATTTT CASSSTGSTDQPQHF
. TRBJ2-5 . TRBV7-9 TGTGCCAGCAGCTTAGCGTTTCCACAAGAGACCCAGTACTTC CASSLAFPQETQYF
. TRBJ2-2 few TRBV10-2 TGCGCCAGCAGTGTCAAGAACACCGGGGAGCTGTTTTTT CASSVKNTGELFF
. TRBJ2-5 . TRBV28 TGTGCCAGCAGTTTTCAGACACTTCCCCGAGAGACCCAGTACTTC CASSFQTLPRETQYF
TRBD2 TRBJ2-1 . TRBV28 TGTGCCAGCAGTCCCCGGACTAGCGGGAGGGTTTCGAATGAGCAGTTCTTC CASSPRTSGRVSNEQFF
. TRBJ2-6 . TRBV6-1 TGTGCCAGCAGTGAAGCGCAGAGAGGGACTGGGGCCAACGTCCTGACTTTC CASSEAQRGTGANVLTF
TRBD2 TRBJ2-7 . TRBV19 TGTGCCAGTAGTATCACTAGCGGAACTTACGAGCAGTACTTC CASSITSGTYEQYF
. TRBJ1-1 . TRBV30 TGTGCCTGGAGCCTGGGGGGGGCAACTGAAGCTTTCTTT CAWSLGGATEAFF
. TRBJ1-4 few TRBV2 TGTGCCAGCAGGGGCAGGGGCGGCGAAAAACTGTTTTTT CASRGRGGEKLFF
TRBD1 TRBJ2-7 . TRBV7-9 TGTGCCAGCAGCTTAGGGGACAGTGCGTACGAGCAGTACTTC CASSLGDSAYEQYF
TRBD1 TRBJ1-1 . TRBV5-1 TGCGCCAGCAGCCGAACAGGGGGCGTCACTGAAGCTTTCTTT CASSRTGGVTEAFF
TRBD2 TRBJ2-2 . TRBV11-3 TGTGCCAGCAGCTTTGCGGCGGGAGGGCCGACCGGGGAGCTGTTTTTT CASSFAAGGPTGELFF
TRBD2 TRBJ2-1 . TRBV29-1 TGCAGCGTTGAAGGGGCTGTCCGGGAGGGCTACAATGAGCAGTTCTTC CSVEGAVREGYNEQFF
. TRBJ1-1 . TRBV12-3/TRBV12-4 TGTGCCAGCAGTTTGGGAGACACTGAAGCTTTCTTT CASSLGDTEAFF
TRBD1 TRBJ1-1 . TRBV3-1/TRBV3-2 TGTGCCAGCAGCCGAAGTTCTACAGGGGGGAACACTGAAGCTTTCTTT CASSRSSTGGNTEAFF
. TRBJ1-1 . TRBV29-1 TGCAGCGGGAATCAGGGAATGAACACTGAAGCTTTCTTT CSGNQGMNTEAFF
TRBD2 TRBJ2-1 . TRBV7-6 TGTGCCAGCAGCTTAGGGCAGGGCGGGAGAGTGGCCAATGAGCAGTTCTTC CASSLGQGGRVANEQFF
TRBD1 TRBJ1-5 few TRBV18 TGTGCCAGCTCACCCACTTTCGGACAGGGAAATCAGCCCCAGCATTTT CASSPTFGQGNQPQHF
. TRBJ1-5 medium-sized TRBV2 TGTGCCAGCAGTGGAACAGGGAATAGCAATCAGCCCCAGCATTTT CASSGTGNSNQPQHF
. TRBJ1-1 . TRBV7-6 TGTGCCAGCAGCTTAGCCTTAGCCGGAGTGAACACTGAAGCTTTCTTT CASSLALAGVNTEAFF
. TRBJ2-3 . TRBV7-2 TGTGCCAGCAGCTCGCTACGAACAGATACGCAGTATTTT CASSSLRTDTQYF
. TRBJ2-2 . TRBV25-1 TGTGCCAGCAGGAGGAGTGGTCAGGGGAACACCGGGGAGCTGTTTTTT CASRRSGQGNTGELFF
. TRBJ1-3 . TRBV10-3 TGTGCCATCAGTGAGGGCCGAAGAACTGGAAACACCATATATTTT CAISEGRRTGNTIYF
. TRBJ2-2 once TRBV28 TGTGCCAGCAGTTTATACGGGATTGCCGGGGAGCTGTTTTTT CASSLYGIAGELFF
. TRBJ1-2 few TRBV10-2 TGCGCCAGCAGTAATGCAGGTGATGGCTACACCTTC CASSNAGDGYTF
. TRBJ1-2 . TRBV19 TGTGCCAGTAGTATAGAGCCAGGAAACTATGGCTACACCTTC CASSIEPGNYGYTF
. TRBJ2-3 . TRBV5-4 TGTGCCAGCAGCTGGGAGCGGGTGGATACGCAGTATTTT CASSWERVDTQYF
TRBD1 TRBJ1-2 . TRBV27 TGTGCCAGCAGTACGAGACAGGGAGGTATTTTAGGCTACACCTTC CASSTRQGGILGYTF
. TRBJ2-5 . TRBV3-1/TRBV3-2 TGTGCCAGCAGCCAACAGGGTATTTCGGAGACCCAGTACTTC CASSQQGISETQYF
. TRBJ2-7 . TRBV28 TGTGCCAGCAGTTACTCCCCCTACGAGCAGTACTTC CASSYSPYEQYF
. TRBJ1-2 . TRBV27 TGTGCCAGCAGTCCAACAGGGATCGCCCTCTGGGGCTACACCTTC CASSPTGIALWGYTF
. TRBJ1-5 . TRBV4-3 TGCGCCAGCAGCCAAGAAATGGCAGGGCATCAGCCCCAGCATTTT CASSQEMAGHQPQHF
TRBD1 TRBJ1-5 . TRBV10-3 TGTGCCATCGGACAGGCTGGGTTCGGGGCCAATCAGCCCCAGCATTTT CAIGQAGFGANQPQHF
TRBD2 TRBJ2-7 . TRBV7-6 TGTGCCAGCAGCCCGAGAGCGGGAAGCTCCTACGAGCAGTACTTC CASSPRAGSSYEQYF
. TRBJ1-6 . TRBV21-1 TGTGCCAGCAGCAAAACGCGCCCGGACACCTATTCACCCCTCCACTTT CASSKTRPDTYSPLHF
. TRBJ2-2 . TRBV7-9 TGTGCCAGCAGCGACGGGAGGGGGCCGTCGAGCGGGGAGCTGTTTTTT CASSDGRGPSSGELFF
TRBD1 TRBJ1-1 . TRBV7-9 TGTGCCAGCAGCACACAGGGGGTATTTGGCACTGAAGCTTTCTTT CASSTQGVFGTEAFF
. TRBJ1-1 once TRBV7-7 TGTGCTAGCAGCTTAGCGGAAGGGGCTGAAGCTTTCTTT CASSLAEGAEAFF
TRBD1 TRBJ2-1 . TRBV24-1 TGTGCCACCAGTGACCGGGACAGGGGGACCTACAATGAGCAGTTCTTC CATSDRDRGTYNEQFF
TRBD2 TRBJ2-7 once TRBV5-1 TGCGCCAGCAGCCGCACGAGGACTAGCGGGACTTCCTACGAGCAGTACTTC CASSRTRTSGTSYEQYF
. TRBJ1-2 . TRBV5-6 TGTGCCAGCAGCTCCTCGGACAGCTTCTATGGCTACACCTTC CASSSSDSFYGYTF